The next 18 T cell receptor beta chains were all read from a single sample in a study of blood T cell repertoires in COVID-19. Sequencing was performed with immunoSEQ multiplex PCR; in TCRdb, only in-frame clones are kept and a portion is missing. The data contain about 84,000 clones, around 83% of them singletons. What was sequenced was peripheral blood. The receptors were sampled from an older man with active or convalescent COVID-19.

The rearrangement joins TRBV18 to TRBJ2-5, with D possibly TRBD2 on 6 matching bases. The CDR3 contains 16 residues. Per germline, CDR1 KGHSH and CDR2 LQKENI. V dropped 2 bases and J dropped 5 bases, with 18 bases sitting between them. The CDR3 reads CASSPNRRGGVETQYF. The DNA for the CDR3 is TGTGCCAGCTCACCAAATCGGAGGGGCGGAGTGGAGACCCAGTACTTC.

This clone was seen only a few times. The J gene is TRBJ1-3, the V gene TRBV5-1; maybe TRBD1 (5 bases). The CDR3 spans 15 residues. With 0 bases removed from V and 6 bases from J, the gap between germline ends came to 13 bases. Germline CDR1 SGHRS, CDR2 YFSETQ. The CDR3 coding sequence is TGCGCCAGCAGCTTGGGGGGCCAAAGTGCAAACACCATATATTTT. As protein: CASSLGGQSANTIYF.

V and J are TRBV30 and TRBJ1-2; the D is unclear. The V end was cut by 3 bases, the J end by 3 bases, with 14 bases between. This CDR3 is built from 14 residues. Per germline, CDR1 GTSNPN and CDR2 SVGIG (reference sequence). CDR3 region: CAWRVTGVDYGYTF. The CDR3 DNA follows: TGTGCCTGGAGGGTGACCGGGGTAGACTATGGCTACACCTTC.

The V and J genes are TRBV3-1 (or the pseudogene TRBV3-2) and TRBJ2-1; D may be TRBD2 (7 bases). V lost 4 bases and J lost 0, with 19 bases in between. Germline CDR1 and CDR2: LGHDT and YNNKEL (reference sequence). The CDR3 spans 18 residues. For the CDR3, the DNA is TGTGCCAGCAGCCCCAAGGGGGGGGCGGCGTCCTCCTACAATGAGCAGTTCTTC. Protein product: CASSPKGGAASSYNEQFF.

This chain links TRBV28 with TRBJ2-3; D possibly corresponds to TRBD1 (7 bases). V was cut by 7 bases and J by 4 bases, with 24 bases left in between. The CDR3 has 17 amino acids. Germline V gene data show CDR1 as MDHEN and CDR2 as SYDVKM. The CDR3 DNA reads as TGTGCCAGCAACGGGGGAAGGGGGCGAAGGCTCGCAGATACGCAGTATTTT. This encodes CASNGGRGRRLADTQYF.

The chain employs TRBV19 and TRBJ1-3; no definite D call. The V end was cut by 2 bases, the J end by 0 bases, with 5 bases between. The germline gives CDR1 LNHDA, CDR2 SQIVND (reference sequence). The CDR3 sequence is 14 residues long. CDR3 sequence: CASSILGSGNTIYF. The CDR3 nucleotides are TGTGCCAGTAGTATACTCGGCTCTGGAAACACCATATATTTT.

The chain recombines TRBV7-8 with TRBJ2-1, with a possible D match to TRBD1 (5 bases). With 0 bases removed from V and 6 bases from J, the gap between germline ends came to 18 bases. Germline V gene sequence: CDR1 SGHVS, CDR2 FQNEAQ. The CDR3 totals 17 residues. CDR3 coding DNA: TGTGCCAGCAGCTTAGCGCAATCAGGGATTGGATTCAATGAGCAGTTCTTC. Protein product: CASSLAQSGIGFNEQFF.

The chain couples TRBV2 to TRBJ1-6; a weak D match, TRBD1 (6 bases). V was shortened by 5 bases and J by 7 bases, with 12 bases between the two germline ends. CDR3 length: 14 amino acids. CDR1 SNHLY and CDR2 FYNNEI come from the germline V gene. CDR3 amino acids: CASSQQGSNSPLHF. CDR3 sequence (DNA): TGTGCCAGCAGTCAACAGGGATCGAATTCACCCCTCCACTTT.

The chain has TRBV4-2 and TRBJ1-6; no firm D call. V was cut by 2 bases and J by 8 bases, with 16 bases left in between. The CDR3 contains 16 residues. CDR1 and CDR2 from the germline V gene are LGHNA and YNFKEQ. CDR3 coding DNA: TGTGCCAGCAGCCAATCTTTGTCCCCGGCGGATTCACCCCTCCACTTT. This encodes CASSQSLSPADSPLHF.

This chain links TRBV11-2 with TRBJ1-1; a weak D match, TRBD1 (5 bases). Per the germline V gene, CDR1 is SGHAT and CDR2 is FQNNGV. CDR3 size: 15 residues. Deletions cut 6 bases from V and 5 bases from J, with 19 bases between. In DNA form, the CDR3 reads TGTGCCAGCAGAGTAAATTCAGGGAGGCTGACTGAAGCTTTCTTT. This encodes CASRVNSGRLTEAFF.

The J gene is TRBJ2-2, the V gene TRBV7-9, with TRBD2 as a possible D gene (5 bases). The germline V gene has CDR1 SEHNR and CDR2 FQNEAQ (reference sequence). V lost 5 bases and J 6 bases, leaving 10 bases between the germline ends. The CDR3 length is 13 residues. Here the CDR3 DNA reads TGTGCCAGCAGCCTCCAGGAGGCCGGGGAGCTGTTTTTT. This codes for CASSLQEAGELFF.

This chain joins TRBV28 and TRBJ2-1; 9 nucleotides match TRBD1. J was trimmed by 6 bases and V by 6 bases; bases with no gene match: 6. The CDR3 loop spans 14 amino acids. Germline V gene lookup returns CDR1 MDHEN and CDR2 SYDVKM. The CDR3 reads CASRRDRVSNEQFF. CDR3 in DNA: TGTGCCAGCAGGAGGGACAGGGTGTCCAATGAGCAGTTCTTC.

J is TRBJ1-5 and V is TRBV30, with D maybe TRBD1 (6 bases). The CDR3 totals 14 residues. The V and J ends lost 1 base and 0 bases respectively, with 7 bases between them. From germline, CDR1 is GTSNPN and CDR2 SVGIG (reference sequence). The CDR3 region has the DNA TGTGCCTGGAGTGCAGGGGTTAGCAATCAGCCCCAGCATTTT. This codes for CAWSAGVSNQPQHF.

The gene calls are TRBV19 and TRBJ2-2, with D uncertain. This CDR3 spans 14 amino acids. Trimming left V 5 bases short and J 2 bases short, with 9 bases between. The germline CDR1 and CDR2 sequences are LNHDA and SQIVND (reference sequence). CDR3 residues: CASSLQFNTGELFF. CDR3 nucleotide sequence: TGTGCCAGTAGTCTACAGTTTAACACCGGGGAGCTGTTTTTT.

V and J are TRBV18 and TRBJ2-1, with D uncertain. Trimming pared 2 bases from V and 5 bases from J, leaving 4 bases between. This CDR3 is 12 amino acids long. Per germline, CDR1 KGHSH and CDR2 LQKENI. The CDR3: CASSPGHNEQFF. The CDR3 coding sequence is TGTGCCAGCTCACCAGGCCACAATGAGCAGTTCTTC.

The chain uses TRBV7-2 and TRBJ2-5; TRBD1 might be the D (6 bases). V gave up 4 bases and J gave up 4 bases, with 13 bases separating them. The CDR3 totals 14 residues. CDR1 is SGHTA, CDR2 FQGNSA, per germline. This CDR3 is CASSSTGFGETQYF. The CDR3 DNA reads TGTGCCAGCAGCTCAACAGGGTTTGGAGAGACCCAGTACTTC.

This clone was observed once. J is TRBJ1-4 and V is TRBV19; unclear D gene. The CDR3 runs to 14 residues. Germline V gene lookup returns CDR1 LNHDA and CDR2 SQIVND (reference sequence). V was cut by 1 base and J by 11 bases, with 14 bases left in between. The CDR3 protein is CASSIVVSTGKLFF. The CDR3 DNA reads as TGTGCCAGTAGTATAGTTGTATCCACGGGGAAACTGTTTTTT.

The CDR3 coding sequence is TGTGCCAGCCTAACTGTGCGGCTTAGTACTGAAGCTTTCTTT. This codes for CASLTVRLSTEAFF. The rearrangement joins TRBV6-5 to TRBJ1-1; no clear D gene. The CDR3 consists of 14 residues. Trimming removed 8 bases at V and 5 bases at J, with 18 bases between. Germline lookup yields CDR1 MNHEY and CDR2 SVGAGI.